What follows describes a single TCR beta chain. It was with random hexamers that roughly 0.45 to 1 ug RNA was reverse transcribed. From the immunoSEQ multiplex PCR reads, TCRdb called clonotypes with MiXCR, one entry per CDR3 protein. This table has 100,000 to 150,000 distinct CDR3 sequences, roughly 95% appearing once. The data were obtained in a study of CD8 T cells in Susac syndrome. Overall study context: When blood was collected, patients with Susac syndrome were therapy-naive, were taking corticosteroids, or were receiving intravenous immunoglobulin alone.

Patients with Susac syndrome met diagnostic criteria that were recently defined for definite or probable disease. In contrast to the negatively isolated CD8+ and CD4+ T cells, TEMRA cells were FACS-enriched. Sequenced material: CD4+ T cells from PBMCs. The receptor comes from a human donor with Susac syndrome.

CDR3 region: CASSLEGGLTEAFF. CDR3 nucleotides: TGCGCCAGCAGCTTGGAGGGAGGCTTGACGGAAGCTTTCTTT. The chain employs TRBV5-1 and TRBJ1-1; D is unclear. Germline V lookup: CDR1 SGHRS, CDR2 YFSETQ. Deletions cut 0 bases from V and 8 bases from J, with 14 bases between. The CDR3 length is 14 residues.